The 26 T cell receptor beta chains listed next were all sequenced from one sample in a study of cytomegalovirus exposure and HLA in healthy donors. Primers for the PCR totalled 60 Vbeta and 13 Jbeta. Here immunoSEQ multiplex PCR was the method, and the copy in TCRdb shows in-frame clones only, minus some. The sample holds approximately 140,000 clones, around 80% seen once. Material for sequencing was PBMCs. These receptors were taken from a male donor in good health and CMV-seronegative.

This chain connects TRBV27 to TRBJ2-3; TRBD2 matches 13 bases. After removal of 1 base from V and 2 bases from J, the junction contained 3 bases not matched to a gene. CDR1 and CDR2 (germline): MNHEY, SMNVEV (reference sequence). CDR3 length: 17 residues. CDR3 residues: CASSLWGLAGLTDTQYF. Here the CDR3 DNA reads TGTGCCAGCAGTTTATGGGGACTAGCGGGGCTCACAGATACGCAGTATTTT.

The rearrangement joins TRBV5-6 to TRBJ1-5; 7 bases are shared with TRBD1. Germline V gives CDR1 SGHDT, CDR2 YYEEEE. CDR3 length equals 14 residues. V gave up 3 bases and J gave up 3 bases; unmatched junction bases: 3. CDR3: CASSWGTVNQPQHF. CDR3 sequence (DNA): TGTGCCAGCAGCTGGGGGACAGTCAATCAGCCCCAGCATTTT.

The chain couples TRBV7-3 to TRBJ2-2, with D unclear. The CDR3 is 13 residues long. The V end was cut by 3 bases, the J end by 5 bases, with 7 bases between. The V gene's germline CDR1 is SGHTA and CDR2 FQGTGA. The CDR3 DNA is TGTGCCAGCAGCTTTCCCGGGACCGGGGAGCTGTTTTTT. This translates into CASSFPGTGELFF.

The chain employs TRBV19 and TRBJ2-7; 9 nucleotides line up with TRBD2. This CDR3 is built from 15 residues. V gave up 2 bases and J gave up 3 bases; unmatched junction bases: 5. Germline values: CDR1 LNHDA, CDR2 SQIVND (reference sequence). This chain's CDR3 is CASSITASGVYEQYF. As DNA, the CDR3 is TGTGCCAGTAGTATAACAGCTAGCGGGGTCTACGAGCAGTACTTC.

This chain joins TRBV10-3 and TRBJ2-2; 8 bases align to TRBD2. This CDR3 is 12 amino acids long. The germline V gene encodes CDR1 ENHRY and CDR2 SYGVKD. Trimming at V came to 6 bases and at J to 13 bases, leaving 7 bases not matched to a gene. The CDR3 reads CAISPNREGLFF. For the CDR3, the DNA is TGTGCCATCAGCCCTAACCGGGAGGGGCTGTTTTTT.

This chain connects TRBV29-1 to TRBJ1-1; maybe TRBD1 (6 bases). Trimming removed 6 bases at V and 7 bases at J, with 15 bases between. The CDR3 spans 12 residues. Germline CDR1 SQVTM, CDR2 ANQGSEA. The CDR3 DNA sequence: TGCAGCGTCGACAACAGGGCTAATGAAGCTTTCTTT. Its translation: CSVDNRANEAFF.

The gene calls are TRBV7-2 and TRBJ1-3; tentative D call: TRBD1 (5 bases). CDR1 is SGHTA, CDR2 FQGNSA, per germline. Trimming took off 3 bases at V and 0 bases at J, with 18 bases between the two ends. This CDR3 region has 18 residues. CDR3 amino acids: CASSLARDSYYSGNTIYF. Written as DNA, the CDR3 is TGTGCCAGCAGCTTGGCCCGTGACAGCTACTACTCTGGAAACACCATATATTTT.

The rearrangement uses TRBV2 and TRBJ2-4, with 9 bases identical to TRBD1. V shed 4 bases and J 12 bases; nucleotides not matched to a gene: 13. The CDR3 is 15 amino acids. Germline V gives CDR1 SNHLY, CDR2 FYNNEI. CDR3 sequence (DNA): TGTGCCAGCAGTGGAAACCGACAGGGGGTTGAAGATCAGTACTTC. Translated, it gives CASSGNRQGVEDQYF.

This clone was recorded once. The rearrangement links TRBV27 to TRBJ2-2, with a tentative D call TRBD2 (7 bases). Germline V CDR1 and CDR2: MNHEY, SMNVEV (reference sequence). The length of the CDR3 is 14 residues. The germline V and J ends were trimmed by 3 bases and 6 bases, with 11 bases remaining between them. The CDR3 DNA reads as TGTGCCAGCAGTTTCGCGGGGGCGGCCGGGGAGCTGTTTTTT. As protein: CASSFAGAAGELFF.

This clone was detected once. V usage is TRBV19 and J usage is TRBJ1-2, with D perhaps TRBD1 (5 bases). This CDR3 contains 15 residues. The germline V gene has CDR1 LNHDA and CDR2 SQIVND (reference sequence). V was cut by 5 bases and J by 8 bases, with 21 bases left in between. CDR3 DNA: TGTGCCAGTAGTGCGACCGACAGACAAGGTTCAGGCTACACCTTC. This gives the protein CASSATDRQGSGYTF.

The J gene is TRBJ1-2, the V gene TRBV12-1; TRBD1 is taken as the D call from the table, unchecked against the DNA. TRBV12-1 is assigned pseudogene status. This CDR3 is built from 14 residues. This CDR3 is CASSFRDRGPGYTF. The CDR3 DNA reads as TGTGCCAGCAGCTTCCGGGACAGGGGGCCTGGCTACACCTTC.

This chain joins TRBV7-9 and TRBJ2-7, with a weak D call TRBD1 (5 bases). The V gene's germline CDR1 is SEHNR and CDR2 FQNEAQ (reference sequence). The CDR3 loop spans 15 amino acids. V was trimmed by 0 bases and J by 0 bases, leaving 9 bases between them. The CDR3 nucleotides read TGTGCCAGCAGCTTAGCCAGGGCCAGCTCCTACGAGCAGTACTTC. Its protein is CASSLARASSYEQYF.

This clone has a handful of counts. The chain carries TRBV9 and TRBJ1-2, with 8 bases aligning to TRBD1. The germline V gene has CDR1 SGDLS and CDR2 YYNGEE. This CDR3 is built from 14 residues. Trimming at V came to 4 bases and at J to 4 bases, leaving 6 bases not matched to a gene. The CDR3, as DNA: TGTGCCAGCAGCACGACAGGGGACTTCTATGGCTACACCTTC. Protein sequence: CASSTTGDFYGYTF.

The V and J genes are TRBV9 and TRBJ1-5; tentative D call: TRBD1 (5 bases). The V end was cut by 0 bases, the J end by 1 base, with 8 bases between. CDR3 length: 15 amino acids. CDR1 is SGDLS, CDR2 YYNGEE, per germline. For the CDR3, the DNA is TGTGCCAGCAGCGTAGAGGGGAACAGCAATCAGCCCCAGCATTTT. Translation: CASSVEGNSNQPQHF.

This clone has just one count. The rearrangement links TRBV2 to TRBJ2-6; unclear D gene. This CDR3 comprises 15 residues. V dropped 7 bases and J dropped 0 bases, with 10 bases sitting between them. CDR1 and CDR2 (germline): SNHLY, FYNNEI. CDR3: CASTEHTSGANVLTF. The CDR3 DNA reads as TGTGCCAGCACCGAACATACCTCTGGGGCCAACGTCCTGACTTTC.

The CDR3, as DNA: TGTGCCAGTAGTATTAGGATCACCGGGACAGGGGACACAGATACGCAGTATTTT. Translating it yields CASSIRITGTGDTDTQYF. The chain combines TRBV19 with TRBJ2-3, with TRBD1 identical over 10 bases. The CDR3 runs 18 residues. Trimming cost V 3 bases and J 2 bases; bases outside gene matches: 11. The germline V gene has CDR1 LNHDA and CDR2 SQIVND (reference sequence).

By sample fraction, this clone is medium-sized (0.01 to 0.1%). V and J are TRBV5-4 and TRBJ2-7; D unresolved. Germline CDR1 is SGHNT and CDR2 is YYREEE (reference sequence). Trimming cost V 4 bases and J 3 bases, with 14 bases left between them. The CDR3 consists of 14 residues. The CDR3, as DNA: TGTGCCAGCAGCCTTCTCTTGTCCGGCTACGAGCAGTACTTC. Its translation is CASSLLLSGYEQYF.

This rearrangement joins TRBV28 to TRBJ2-7; 9 nucleotides line up with TRBD1. The V gene end was trimmed by 2 bases and the J gene end by 8 bases; junction bases not matched to a gene: 1. The CDR3 consists of 12 residues. Germline CDR1 reads MDHEN; CDR2 reads SYDVKM. CDR3 in amino acids: CASSLGQGKQYF. The CDR3 DNA reads TGTGCCAGCAGTTTAGGACAGGGGAAGCAGTACTTC. The full variable domain, with the rest looked up from reference TRBV28 and TRBJ2-7, is DVKVTQSSRYLVKRTGEKVFLECVQDMDHENMFWYRQDPGLGLRLIYFSYDVKMKEKGDIPEGYSVSREKKERFSLILESASTNQTSMYLCASSLGQGKQYFGPGTRLTVT.

CDR3: CASSSIAGAPYNEQFF. DNA for the CDR3: TGTGCCAGCAGTTCAATAGCGGGGGCCCCCTACAATGAGCAGTTCTTC. The rearrangement uses TRBV6-5 and TRBJ2-1, with 9 bases that match TRBD2. Germline-derived CDR1 and CDR2 are MNHEY and SVGAGI. The CDR3 extends over 16 amino acids. Trimming at V came to 4 bases and at J to 2 bases, leaving 6 bases not matched to a gene.

J is TRBJ1-1 and V is TRBV28, with TRBD1 matching 8 bases. V dropped 4 bases and J dropped 1; count of bases not matched to a gene: 5. The CDR3 consists of 15 residues. Germline V gene data show CDR1 as MDHEN and CDR2 as SYDVKM. CDR3 DNA: TGTGCCAGCAGTTCAGGGGGCCGATGGAACACTGAAGCTTTCTTT. Translating gives CASSSGGRWNTEAFF.

This chain joins TRBV2 and TRBJ1-5; D not resolved. V was shortened by 6 bases and J by 6 bases, with 12 bases between the two germline ends. Germline V gives CDR1 SNHLY, CDR2 FYNNEI. The CDR3 spans 13 residues. CDR3 residues: CASRAETSQPQHF. The CDR3 DNA reads TGTGCCAGCAGAGCGGAGACCTCTCAGCCCCAGCATTTT.

The chain uses TRBV5-4 and TRBJ2-2; perhaps TRBD2 as D (5 bases). The length of the CDR3 is 13 residues. The germline CDR1 and CDR2 sequences are SGHNT and YYREEE (reference sequence). Trimming removed 0 bases at V and 7 bases at J, with 7 bases between. The DNA of the CDR3 is TGTGCCAGCAGCTTGGATGGGAGCGGGGAGCTGTTTTTT. It is translated as CASSLDGSGELFF.

This clone was detected once. The chain links TRBV27 to TRBJ1-5; a weak D match, TRBD1 (6 bases). The germline V gene encodes CDR1 MNHEY and CDR2 SMNVEV (reference sequence). This CDR3 is 18 amino acids long. V lost 3 bases to trimming and J lost 0 bases, with 18 bases between them. CDR3 sequence reads: CASSFPFTGLYSNQPQHF. The CDR3 nucleotides read TGTGCCAGCAGTTTCCCGTTTACAGGGCTCTATAGCAATCAGCCCCAGCATTTT.

This clone was observed a few times. The chain couples TRBV19 to TRBJ1-5, with D uncertain. The germline V and J ends were trimmed by 9 bases and 3 bases, with 15 bases remaining between them. CDR1 and CDR2 from the germline V gene are LNHDA and SQIVND (reference sequence). This CDR3 has 14 amino acids. The DNA for the CDR3 is TGTGCCAGCCGAAGCTTCCTTCTCAATCAGCCCCAGCATTTT. This gives the protein CASRSFLLNQPQHF.

The chain has TRBV19 and TRBJ1-3, with a tentative D call TRBD1 (5 bases). In germline, CDR1 is LNHDA, CDR2 SQIVND (reference sequence). Trimming pared 7 bases from V and 0 bases from J, leaving 10 bases between. CDR3 length: 14 amino acids. In DNA, the CDR3 is TGTGCCAGTACGCGACAGAACTCTGGAAACACCATATATTTT. Translating it yields CASTRQNSGNTIYF.

The genes are TRBV27 and TRBJ2-7; D is perhaps TRBD1 (6 bases). Trimming stripped 5 bases from V and 7 bases from J, with 24 bases between. The CDR3 runs 16 residues. The germline V gene encodes CDR1 MNHEY and CDR2 SMNVEV (reference sequence). CDR3 residues: CASSPIQGWGIGEQYF. The CDR3 coding sequence is TGTGCCAGCAGTCCAATACAGGGATGGGGAATCGGGGAGCAGTACTTC.